This TCR beta chain was recovered during a study of T-cell reconstitution after alpha-beta-depleted transplantation in children. This clonotype was observed many times. For TCRbeta, the library was prepared with unique molecular identifiers. Using its own MiXCR run on the PCR reads, TCRdb lists one record per CDR3 protein. The sample has approximately 240,000 distinct CDR3 sequences; about 9.5% are singletons. The CDR3 is 16 amino acids. V dropped 0 bases and J dropped 2; count of bases not matched to a gene: 2. Germline V gene sequence: CDR1 SGHTA, CDR2 FQGNSA. This chain connects TRBV7-2 to TRBJ1-3; 9 nucleotides match TRBD1. The material was PBMCs from the stem cell graft donor, obtained from the stem cell graft. The sequence was collected from a human donor who donated a stem cell graft to a child with acute lymphoblastic leukemia. In DNA form, the CDR3 reads TGTGCCAGCAGCTTAGCTGGACAGGGGACTGGAAACACCATATATTTT. Encoded protein: CASSLAGQGTGNTIYF.